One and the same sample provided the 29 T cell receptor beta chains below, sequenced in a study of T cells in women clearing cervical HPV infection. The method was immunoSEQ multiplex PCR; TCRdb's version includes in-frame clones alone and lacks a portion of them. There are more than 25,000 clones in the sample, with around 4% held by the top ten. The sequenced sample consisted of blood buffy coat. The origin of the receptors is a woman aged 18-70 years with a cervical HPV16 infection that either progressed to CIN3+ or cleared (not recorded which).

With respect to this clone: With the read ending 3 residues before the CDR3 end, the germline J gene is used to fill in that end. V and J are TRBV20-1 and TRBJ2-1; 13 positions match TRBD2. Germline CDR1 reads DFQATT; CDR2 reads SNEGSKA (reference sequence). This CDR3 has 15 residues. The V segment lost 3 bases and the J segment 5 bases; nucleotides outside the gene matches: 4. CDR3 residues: CSASTGTSGDNEQFF. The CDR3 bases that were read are TGCAGTGCTAGCACCGGGACTAGCGGGGACAATGAG.

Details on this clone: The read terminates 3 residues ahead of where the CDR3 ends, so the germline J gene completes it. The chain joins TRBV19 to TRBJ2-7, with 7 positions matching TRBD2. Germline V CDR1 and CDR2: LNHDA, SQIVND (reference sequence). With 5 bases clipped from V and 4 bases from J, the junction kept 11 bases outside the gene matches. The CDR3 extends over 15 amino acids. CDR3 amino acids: CASSDRGMGGYEQYF. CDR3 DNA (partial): TGTGCCAGTAGTGATCGGGGGATGGGGGGGTACGAG.

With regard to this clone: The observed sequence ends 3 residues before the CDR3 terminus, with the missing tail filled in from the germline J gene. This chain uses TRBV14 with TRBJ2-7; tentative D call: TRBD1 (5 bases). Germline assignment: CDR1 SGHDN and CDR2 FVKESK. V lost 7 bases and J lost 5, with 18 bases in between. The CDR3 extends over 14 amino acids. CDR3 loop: CASILHRRAHEQYF. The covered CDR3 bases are TGTGCCAGCATTCTACATCGCAGGGCCCACGAG.

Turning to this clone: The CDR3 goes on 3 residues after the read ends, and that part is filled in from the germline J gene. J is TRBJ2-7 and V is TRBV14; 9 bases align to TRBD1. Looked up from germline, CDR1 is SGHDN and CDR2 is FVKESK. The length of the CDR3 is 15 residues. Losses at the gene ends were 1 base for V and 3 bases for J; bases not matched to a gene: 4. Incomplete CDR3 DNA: TGTGCCAGCAGCCAAGGGACAGGGGAAGGCTACGAG. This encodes CASSQGTGEGYE. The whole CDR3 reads CASSQGTGEGYEQYF.

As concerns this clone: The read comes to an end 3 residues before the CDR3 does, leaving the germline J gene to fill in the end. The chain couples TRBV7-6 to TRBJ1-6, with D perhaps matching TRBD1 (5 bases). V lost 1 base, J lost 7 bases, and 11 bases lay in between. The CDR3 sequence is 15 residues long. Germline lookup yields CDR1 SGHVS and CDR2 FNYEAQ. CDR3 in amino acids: CASSLGRVGNSPLHF. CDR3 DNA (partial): TGTGCCAGCAGCTTAGGCAGGGTGGGGAATTCACCC.

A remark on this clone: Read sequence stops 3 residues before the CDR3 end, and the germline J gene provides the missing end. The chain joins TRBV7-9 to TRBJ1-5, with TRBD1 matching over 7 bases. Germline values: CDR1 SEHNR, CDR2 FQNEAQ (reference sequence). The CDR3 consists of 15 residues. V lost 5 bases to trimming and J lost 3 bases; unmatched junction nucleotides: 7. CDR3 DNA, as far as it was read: TGTGCCAGCAGCCCAGGGGGTAACACCAATCAGCCC. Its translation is CASSPGGNTNQP. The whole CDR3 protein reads CASSPGGNTNQPQHF.

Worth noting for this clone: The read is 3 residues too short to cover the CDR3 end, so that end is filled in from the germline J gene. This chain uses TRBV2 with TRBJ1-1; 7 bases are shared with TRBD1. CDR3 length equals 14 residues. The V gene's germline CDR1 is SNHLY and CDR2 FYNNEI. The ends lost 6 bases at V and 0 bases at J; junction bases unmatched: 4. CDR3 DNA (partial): TGTGCCAGCAGCGCGACAGGGATGAACACTGAA. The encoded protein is CASSATGMNTE. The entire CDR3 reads CASSATGMNTEAFF.

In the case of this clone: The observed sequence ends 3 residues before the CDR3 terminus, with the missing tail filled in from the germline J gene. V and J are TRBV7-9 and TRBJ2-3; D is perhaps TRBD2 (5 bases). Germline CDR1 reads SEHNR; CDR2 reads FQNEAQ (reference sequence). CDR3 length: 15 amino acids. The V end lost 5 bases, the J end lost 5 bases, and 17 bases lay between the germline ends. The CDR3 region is CASSHTTRNRDTQYF. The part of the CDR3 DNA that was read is TGTGCCAGCAGCCACACAACTAGAAACAGAGATACG.

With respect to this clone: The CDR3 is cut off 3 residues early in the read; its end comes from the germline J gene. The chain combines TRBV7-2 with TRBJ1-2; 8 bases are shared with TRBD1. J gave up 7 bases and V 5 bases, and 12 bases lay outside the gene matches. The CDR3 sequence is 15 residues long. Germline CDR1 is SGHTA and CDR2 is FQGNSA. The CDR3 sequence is CASSLGQGRLGGYTF. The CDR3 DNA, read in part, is TGTGCCAGCAGCCTCGGACAGGGAAGGTTGGGTGGC. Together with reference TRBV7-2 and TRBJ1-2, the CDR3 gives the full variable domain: GAGVSQSPSNKVTEKGKDVELRCDPISGHTALYWYRQSLGQGLEFLIYFQGNSAPDKSGLPSDRFSAERTGGSVSTLTIQRTQQEDSAVYLCASSLGQGRLGGYTFGSGTRLTVV.

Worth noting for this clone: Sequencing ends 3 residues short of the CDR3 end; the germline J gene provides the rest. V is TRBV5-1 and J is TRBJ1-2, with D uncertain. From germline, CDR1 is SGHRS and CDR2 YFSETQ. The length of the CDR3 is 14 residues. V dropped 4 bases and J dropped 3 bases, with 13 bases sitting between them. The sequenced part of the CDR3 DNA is TGCGCCAGCAGCCCCCAGACCCTAGACTATGGC. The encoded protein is CASSPQTLDYG. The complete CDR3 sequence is CASSPQTLDYGYTF.

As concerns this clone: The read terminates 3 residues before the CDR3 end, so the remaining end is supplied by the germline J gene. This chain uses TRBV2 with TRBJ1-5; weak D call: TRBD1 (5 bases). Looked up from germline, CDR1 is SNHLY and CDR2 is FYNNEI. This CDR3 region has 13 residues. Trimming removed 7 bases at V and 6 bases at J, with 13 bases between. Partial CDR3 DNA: TGTGCCAGCAAGGACGACAGCTCTCAGCCC. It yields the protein CASKDDSSQP. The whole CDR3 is CASKDDSSQPQHF. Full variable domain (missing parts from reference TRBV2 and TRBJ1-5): EPEVTQTPSHQVTQMGQEVILRCVPISNHLYFYWYRQILGQKVEFLVSFYNNEISEKSEIFDDQFSVERPDGSNFTLKIRSTKLEDSAMYFCASKDDSSQPQHFGDGTRLSIL.

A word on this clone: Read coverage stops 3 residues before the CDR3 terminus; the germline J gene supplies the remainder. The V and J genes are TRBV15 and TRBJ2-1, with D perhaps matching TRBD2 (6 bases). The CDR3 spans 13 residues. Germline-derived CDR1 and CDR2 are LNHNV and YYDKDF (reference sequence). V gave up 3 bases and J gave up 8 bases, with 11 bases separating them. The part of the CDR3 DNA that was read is TGTGCCACCAGCAGGGTGATAGCGGATGAG. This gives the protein CATSRVIADE. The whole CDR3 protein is CATSRVIADEQFF.

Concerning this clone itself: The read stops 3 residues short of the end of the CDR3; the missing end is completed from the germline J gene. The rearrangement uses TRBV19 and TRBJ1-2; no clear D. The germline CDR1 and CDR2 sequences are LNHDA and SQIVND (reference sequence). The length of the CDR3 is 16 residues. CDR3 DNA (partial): TGTGCCAGTAGTGCAAGAGCGGAGACTAGCACAGATACC. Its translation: CASSARAETSTDT. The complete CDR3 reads CASSARAETSTDTYTF.

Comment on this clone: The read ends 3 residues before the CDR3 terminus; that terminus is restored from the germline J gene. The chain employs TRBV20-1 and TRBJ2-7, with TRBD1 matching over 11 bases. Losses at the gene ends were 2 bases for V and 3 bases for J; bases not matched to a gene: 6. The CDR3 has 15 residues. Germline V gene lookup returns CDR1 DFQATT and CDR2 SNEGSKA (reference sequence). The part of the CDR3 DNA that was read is TGCAGTGCTAGAATCGGGACAGGGGGGATCTACGAG. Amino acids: CSARIGTGGIYE. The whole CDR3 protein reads CSARIGTGGIYEQYF.

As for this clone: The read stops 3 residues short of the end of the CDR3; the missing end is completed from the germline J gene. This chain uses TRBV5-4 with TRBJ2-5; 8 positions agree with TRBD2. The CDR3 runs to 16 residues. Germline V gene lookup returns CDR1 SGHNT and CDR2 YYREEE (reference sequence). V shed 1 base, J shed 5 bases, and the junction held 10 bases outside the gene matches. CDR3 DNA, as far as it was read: TGTGCCAGCAGCTTGCCCGGCTTAGCGGGGCGGGAGACC. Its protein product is CASSLPGLAGRET. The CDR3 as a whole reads CASSLPGLAGRETQYF.

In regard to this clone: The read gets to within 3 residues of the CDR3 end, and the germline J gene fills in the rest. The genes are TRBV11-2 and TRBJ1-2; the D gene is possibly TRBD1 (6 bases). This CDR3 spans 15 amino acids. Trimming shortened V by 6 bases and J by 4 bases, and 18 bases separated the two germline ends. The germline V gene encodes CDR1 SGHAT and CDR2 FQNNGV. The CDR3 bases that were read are TGTGCCAGCAGATCCGGGACAAGTGTAGGCTATGGC. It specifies CASRSGTSVGYG. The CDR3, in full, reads CASRSGTSVGYGYTF.

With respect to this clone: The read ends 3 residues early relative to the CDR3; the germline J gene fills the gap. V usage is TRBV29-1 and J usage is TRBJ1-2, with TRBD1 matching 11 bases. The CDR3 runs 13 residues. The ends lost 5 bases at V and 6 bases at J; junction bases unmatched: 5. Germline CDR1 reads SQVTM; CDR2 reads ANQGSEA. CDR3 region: CSVTGQGVNGYTF. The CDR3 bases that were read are TGCAGCGTTACGGGACAGGGGGTGAATGGC.

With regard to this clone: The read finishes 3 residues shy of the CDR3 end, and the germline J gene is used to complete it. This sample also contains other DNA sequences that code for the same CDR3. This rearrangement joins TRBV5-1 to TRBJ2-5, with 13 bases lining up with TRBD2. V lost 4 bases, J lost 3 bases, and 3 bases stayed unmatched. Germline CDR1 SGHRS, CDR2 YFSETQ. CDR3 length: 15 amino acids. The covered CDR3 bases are TGCGCCAGCAGCGGAGGGACTAGCGGGGAAGAGACC. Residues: CASSGGTSGEET. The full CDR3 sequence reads CASSGGTSGEETQYF.

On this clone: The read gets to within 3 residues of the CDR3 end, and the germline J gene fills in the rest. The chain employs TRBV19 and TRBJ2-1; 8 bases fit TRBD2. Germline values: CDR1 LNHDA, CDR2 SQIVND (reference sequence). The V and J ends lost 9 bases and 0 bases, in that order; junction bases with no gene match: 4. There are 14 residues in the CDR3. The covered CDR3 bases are TGTGCCAGCGCCGGGACTAGCTCCTACAATGAG. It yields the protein CASAGTSSYNE. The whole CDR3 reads CASAGTSSYNEQFF.

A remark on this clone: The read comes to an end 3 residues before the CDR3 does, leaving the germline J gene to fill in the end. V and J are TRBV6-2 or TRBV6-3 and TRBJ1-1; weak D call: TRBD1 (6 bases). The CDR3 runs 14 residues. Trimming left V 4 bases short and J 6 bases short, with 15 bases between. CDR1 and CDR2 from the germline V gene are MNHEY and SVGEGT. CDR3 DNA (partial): TGTGCCAGCAGTTCAGGGGCGGTGGTTGCTGAA. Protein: CASSSGAVVAE. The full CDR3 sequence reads CASSSGAVVAEAFF.

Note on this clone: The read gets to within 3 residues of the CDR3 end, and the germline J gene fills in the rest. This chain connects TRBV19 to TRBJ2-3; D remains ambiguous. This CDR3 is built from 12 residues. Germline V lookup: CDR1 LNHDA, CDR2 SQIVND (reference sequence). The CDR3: CASSSPPRTQYF. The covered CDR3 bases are TGTGCCAGTAGTAGCCCCCCCCGGACG.

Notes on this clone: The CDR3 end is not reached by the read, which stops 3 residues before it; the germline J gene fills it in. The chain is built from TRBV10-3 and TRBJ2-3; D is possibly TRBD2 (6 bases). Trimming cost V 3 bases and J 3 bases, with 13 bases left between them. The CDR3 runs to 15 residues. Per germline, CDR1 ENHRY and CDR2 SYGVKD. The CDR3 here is CAISDNLGGTDTQYF. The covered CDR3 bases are TGTGCCATCAGTGACAACTTGGGGGGAACAGATACG.

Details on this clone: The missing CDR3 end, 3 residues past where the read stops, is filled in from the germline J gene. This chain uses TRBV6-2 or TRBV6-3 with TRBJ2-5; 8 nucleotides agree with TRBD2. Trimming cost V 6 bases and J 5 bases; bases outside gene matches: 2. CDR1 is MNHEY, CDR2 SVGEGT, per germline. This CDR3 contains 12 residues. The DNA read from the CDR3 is TGTGCCAGCAGCGGGGGGGCTGAGACC. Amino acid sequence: CASSGGAET. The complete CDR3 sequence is CASSGGAETQYF.

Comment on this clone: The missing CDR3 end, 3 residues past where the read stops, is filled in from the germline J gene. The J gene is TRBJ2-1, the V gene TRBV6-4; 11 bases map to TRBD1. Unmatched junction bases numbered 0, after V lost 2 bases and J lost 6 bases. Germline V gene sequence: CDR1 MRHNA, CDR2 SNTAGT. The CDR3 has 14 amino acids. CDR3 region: CASSDGTGGNEQFF. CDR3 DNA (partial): TGTGCCAGCAGTGACGGGACAGGGGGCAATGAG.

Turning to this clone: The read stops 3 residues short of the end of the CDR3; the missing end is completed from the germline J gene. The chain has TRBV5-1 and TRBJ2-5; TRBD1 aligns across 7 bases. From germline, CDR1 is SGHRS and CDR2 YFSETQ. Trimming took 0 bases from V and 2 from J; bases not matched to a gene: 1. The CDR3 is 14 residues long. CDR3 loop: CASSLGGQQETQYF. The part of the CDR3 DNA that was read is TGCGCCAGCAGCTTGGGGGGACAGCAAGAGACC.

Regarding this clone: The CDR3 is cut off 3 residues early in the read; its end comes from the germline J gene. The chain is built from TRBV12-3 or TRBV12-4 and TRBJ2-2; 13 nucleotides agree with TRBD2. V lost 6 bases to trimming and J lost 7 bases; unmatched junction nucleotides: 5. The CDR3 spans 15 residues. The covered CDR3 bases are TGTGCCAGCAGGCCGACTAGCGGGGGGATCGGGGAG. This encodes CASRPTSGGIGE. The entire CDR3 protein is CASRPTSGGIGELFF.

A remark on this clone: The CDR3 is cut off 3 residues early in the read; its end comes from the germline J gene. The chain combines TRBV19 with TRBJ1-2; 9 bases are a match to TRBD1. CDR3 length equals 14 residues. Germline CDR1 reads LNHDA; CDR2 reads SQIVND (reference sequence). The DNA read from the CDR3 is TGTGCCAGTAGTTACAGGGGGCTGAGTAATGAC. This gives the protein CASSYRGLSND. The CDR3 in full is CASSYRGLSNDYTF.

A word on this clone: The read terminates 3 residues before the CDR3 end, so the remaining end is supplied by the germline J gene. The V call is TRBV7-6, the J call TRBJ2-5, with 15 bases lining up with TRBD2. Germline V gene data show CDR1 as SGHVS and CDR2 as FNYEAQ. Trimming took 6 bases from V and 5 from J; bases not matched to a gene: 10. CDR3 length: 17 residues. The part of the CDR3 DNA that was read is TGTGCCAGCAGTCTCGAACCCGGGACTAGCGGGGGGGAGACC. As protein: CASSLEPGTSGGET. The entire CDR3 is CASSLEPGTSGGETQYF.

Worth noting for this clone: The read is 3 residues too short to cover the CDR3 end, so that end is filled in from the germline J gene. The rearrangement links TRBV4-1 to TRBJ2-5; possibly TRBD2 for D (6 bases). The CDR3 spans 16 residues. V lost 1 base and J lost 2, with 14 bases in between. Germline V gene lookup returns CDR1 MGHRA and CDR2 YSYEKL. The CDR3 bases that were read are TGCGCCAGCAGCCAAGCTCCCCCGGGGGTACAAGAGACC. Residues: CASSQAPPGVQET. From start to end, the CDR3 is CASSQAPPGVQETQYF.